This T cell receptor beta chain emerged from a study of blood T cell repertoires in COVID-19. As for the study in general: Samples came from the United States, Italy and Spain, spanning acute and convalescent COVID-19. T cells, B-cell-depleted T cells, or PBMCs supplied cDNA or gDNA.

The V gene lost 6 bases and the J gene lost 7 bases, with 15 bases spanning the gap. The germline gives CDR1 SGHTA, CDR2 FQGNSA. The CDR3 loop spans 13 amino acids. As processed by the authors: By means of reference gene primer amplification, nucleated cell counts were estimated. Clones were sequenced by immunoSEQ multiplex PCR, and TCRdb holds only the in-frame ones, with some missing. That table is the source of V, J and clone size, and D and trimming were worked out from the DNA. The sample lists about 170,000 clones, around 90% occurring once. The receptor comes from a woman aged 50 to 60 with acute or convalescent COVID-19. The chain employs TRBV7-2 and TRBJ1-2; perhaps TRBD1 as D (5 bases). Specimen: peripheral blood. The CDR3 region is CASSIQGVIGYTF. CDR3 in DNA: TGTGCCAGCAGTATCCAGGGCGTTATTGGCTACACCTTC. The variable domain in full, completed from reference TRBV7-2 and TRBJ1-2, reads GAGVSQSPSNKVTEKGKDVELRCDPISGHTALYWYRQSLGQGLEFLIYFQGNSAPDKSGLPSDRFSAERTGGSVSTLTIQRTQQEDSAVYLCASSIQGVIGYTFGSGTRLTVV.